This paragraph reports one T cell receptor beta chain. Its antigen is still unknown. The input lacks base qualities; no much larger clone sits a single base away. The library was prepared using the immunoSEQ multiplex PCR assay. Rearranged TCR beta chain sequences were amplified using the hsTCRB Kit according to the manufacturer's protocol. An Illumina MiSeq was used to sequence the TCRB libraries. The authors' pipeline ran thus. The proprietary platform of the kit vendor was used for demultiplexing, trimming and gene mapping. Held by TCRdb, this immuneACCESS table contains in-frame sequences only and omits some clones. Under half of the omission traces to an unresolved V gene where checked; the cause of the rest is unknown. That table is the source of V, J and clone size, and D and trimming were worked out from the DNA. The table for this sample lists about 20,000 clones; about 85% of them were counted only once. Roughly 5.9% of the sample belongs to the ten largest clones.

The data were obtained in a study of a mutant IDH1 vaccine in newly diagnosed glioma listed by TCRdb under 2021. Turning to the overall study: Of the 32 patients who were treated, around 62% were male and roughly 38% were female, and the mean age was around 40 years. Prior to enrollment, patients had been given standard therapy consisting of radiotherapy alone, temozolomide alone, or radiochemotherapy with temozolomide, with the combination given to most patients. Peripheral blood was collected at six visits: V03 (baseline), V05, V07, V10, V12 and V13. Longitudinal TCRB deep sequencing was done for some 26 treated patients, wherever samples were available for exploratory analyses.

CDR1 SGHTS and CDR2 YDEGEE were looked up in the germline V gene. Including cysteine and valine, the CDR3 has 15 amino acids. The CDR3 DNA has 45 bases and is translated from base 1. For this chain, trimming is 1 base at the V end and 2 bases at the J end, and the number of junction bases without a gene match is 4. Study-wide conclusions, independent of this receptor: Pseudoprogression appeared unrelated to alterations in the top peripheral T cell clonotypes detected by TCRB sequencing. Selection of PBMC samples for TCRB deep sequencing was based on availability. Across multiple MHC alleles, vaccine-induced immune responses were seen in just over 90% of patients. The authors noted that analyses of patient blood samples could not be reproduced because of sample limitations.

The time point label on this specimen signifies: baseline, week 1 (first vaccination visit). The sample's treatment or condition label, decoded: pre-vaccination baseline after standard-of-care therapy. Newly diagnosed WHO grade 3 or 4 IDH1-mutant astrocytomas showing loss of nuclear ATRX were present in the donors. The samples were drawn from NOA16, a multicentre, single-arm, open-label phase I trial in Germany that tested a mutant IDH1 peptide vaccine in humans for the first time. Blood drawn at visit V03 was used as the baseline sample for immunogenicity testing. The DNeasy Blood and Tissue Kit was used to extract genomic DNA from EDTA blood for TCRB sequencing.

The TCR sequence derives from a middle-aged man with glioma. The source material was PBMCs, sampled from a glioma patient treated with radiotherapy, temozolomide or both. This receptor chain uses TRBV5-8 and TRBJ2-7; 9 of the junction bases match TRBD1. CDR3 reads: CASSLKNRGPYEQYV. The DNA sequence is as follows: TGTGCCAGCAGCTTGAAGAACAGGGGGCCCTACGAGCAGTACGTC.